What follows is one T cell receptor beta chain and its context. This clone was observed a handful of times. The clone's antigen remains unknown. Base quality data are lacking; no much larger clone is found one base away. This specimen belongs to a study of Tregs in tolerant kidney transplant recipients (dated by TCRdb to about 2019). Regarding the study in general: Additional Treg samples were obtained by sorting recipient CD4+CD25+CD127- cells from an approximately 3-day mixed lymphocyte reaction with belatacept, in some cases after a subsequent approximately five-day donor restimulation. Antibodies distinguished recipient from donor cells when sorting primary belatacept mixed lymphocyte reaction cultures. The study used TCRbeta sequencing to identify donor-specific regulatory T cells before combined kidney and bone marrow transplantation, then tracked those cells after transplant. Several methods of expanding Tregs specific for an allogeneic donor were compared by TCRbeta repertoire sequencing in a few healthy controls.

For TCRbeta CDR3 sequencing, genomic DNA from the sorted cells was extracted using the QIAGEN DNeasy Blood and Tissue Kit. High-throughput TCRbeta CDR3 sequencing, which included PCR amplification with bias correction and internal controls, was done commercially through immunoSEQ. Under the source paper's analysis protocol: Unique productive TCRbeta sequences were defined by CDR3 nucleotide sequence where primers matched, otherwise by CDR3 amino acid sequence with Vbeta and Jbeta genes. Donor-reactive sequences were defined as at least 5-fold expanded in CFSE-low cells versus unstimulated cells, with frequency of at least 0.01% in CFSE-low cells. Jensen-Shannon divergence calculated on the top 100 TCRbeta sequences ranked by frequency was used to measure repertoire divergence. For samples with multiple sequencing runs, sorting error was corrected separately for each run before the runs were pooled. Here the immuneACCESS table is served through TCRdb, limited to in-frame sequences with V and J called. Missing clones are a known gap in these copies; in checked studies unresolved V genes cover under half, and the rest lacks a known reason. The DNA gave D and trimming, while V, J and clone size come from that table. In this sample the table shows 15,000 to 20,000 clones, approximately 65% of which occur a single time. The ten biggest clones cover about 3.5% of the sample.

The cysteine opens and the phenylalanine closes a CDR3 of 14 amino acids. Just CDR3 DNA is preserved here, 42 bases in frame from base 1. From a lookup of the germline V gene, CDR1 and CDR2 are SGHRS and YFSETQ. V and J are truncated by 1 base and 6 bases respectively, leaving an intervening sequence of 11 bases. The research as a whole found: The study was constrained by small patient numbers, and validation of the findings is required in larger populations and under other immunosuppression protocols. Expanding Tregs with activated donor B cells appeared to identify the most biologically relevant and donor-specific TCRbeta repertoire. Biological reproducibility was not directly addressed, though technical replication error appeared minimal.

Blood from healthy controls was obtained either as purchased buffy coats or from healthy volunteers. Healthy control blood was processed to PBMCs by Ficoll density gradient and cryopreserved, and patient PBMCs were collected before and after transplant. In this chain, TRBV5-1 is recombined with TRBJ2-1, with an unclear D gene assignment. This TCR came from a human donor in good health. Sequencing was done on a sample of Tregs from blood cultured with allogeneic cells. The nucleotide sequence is TGCGCCAGCAGCTTGATGACATCATCCAATGAGCAGTTCTTC. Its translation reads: CASSLMTSSNEQFF.